Below are 27 T cell receptor beta chains sequenced from a single sample in a study of blood T cells in healthy people across ages. The use of a sample-barcoded 5' primer and a J-beta primer mix characterized a second PCR of roughly 6 to 11 cycles. MiXCR, run by TCRdb on the 5' RACE reads, gives a single entry per CDR3 protein. The repertoire has some 760,000 distinct CDR3 sequences, just under 25% of them found once; the top ten carry 9.4%. This sample was shared with a second study, whose subject was T cells of mothers and their children.

Sequencing was performed on blood. The receptors here all came from a boy between 10 and 17 years old in good health.

This sequence joins TRBV10-3 and TRBJ1-2; tentative D call: TRBD1 (6 bases). CDR1 is ENHRY, CDR2 SYGVKD, per germline. The CDR3 runs to 16 residues. Trimming took 2 bases from V and 2 from J, leaving 15 bases between them. CDR3 DNA: TGTGCCATCAGTGAGAAGCCCAGGACAGAGAACTATGGCTACACCTTC. Its protein product is CAISEKPRTENYGYTF.

The chain recombines TRBV20-1 with TRBJ1-1; D is perhaps TRBD1 (6 bases). The CDR3 has 14 amino acids. Germline V gene lookup returns CDR1 DFQATT and CDR2 SNEGSKA (reference sequence). The V gene lost 0 bases and the J gene lost 3 bases, with 11 bases spanning the gap. CDR3 loop: CSAREPGAYTEAFF. The CDR3 DNA reads as TGCAGTGCTAGAGAACCGGGGGCATACACTGAAGCTTTCTTT.

On this clonotype itself: A read error may account for a junction end that differs from germline. The CDR3 here is CASSGLTSGSYNERFF. CDR3 nucleotide sequence: TGTGCCAGCAGCGGGCTGACTAGCGGCTCCTACAATGAGCGGTTCTTC. The V call is TRBV5-5, the J call TRBJ2-1, with 9 nucleotides matching TRBD2. CDR3 length equals 16 residues. Germline values: CDR1 SGHKS, CDR2 YYEKEE (reference sequence).

The CDR3 region has the DNA TGTGCCAGCAGCGTAGATGCTAGTCGTGAATATGGGGAGCAGTACTTC. Translating gives CASSVDASREYGEQYF. This chain connects TRBV9 to TRBJ2-1; D is ambiguous. The J call may be wrong; the DNA end is better matched by TRBJ2-7. From germline, CDR1 is SGDLS and CDR2 YYNGEE. This CDR3 is built from 16 residues.

The chain carries TRBV5-1 and TRBJ2-2; tentative D call: TRBD2 (5 bases). The CDR3 extends over 12 amino acids. Germline V gene lookup returns CDR1 SGHRS and CDR2 YFSETQ. The V and J ends lost 5 bases and 6 bases respectively, with 8 bases between them. CDR3 nucleotide sequence: TGCGCCAGCAGTTCGGAGGCCGGGGAGCTGTTTTTT. It specifies CASSSEAGELFF.

This clonotype was counted a few times. Sequence at one end of the junction differs from germline and may be a read error. The rearrangement joins TRBV18 to TRBJ1-1, with no clear D. Germline V gene data show CDR1 as KGHSH and CDR2 as LQKENI. This CDR3 spans 15 amino acids. CDR3 protein: CASSPLTTMNTEAFF. Written as DNA, the CDR3 is TGTGCCAGCTCGCCACTTACCACCATGAACACTGAAGCTTTCTTT.

The chain recombines TRBV29-1 with TRBJ2-2; D possibly corresponds to TRBD2 (6 bases). The CDR3 runs to 12 residues. The V and J ends lost 6 bases and 5 bases respectively, with 10 bases between them. Germline V gene data show CDR1 as SQVTM and CDR2 as ANQGSEA. CDR3 in amino acids: CSVGGRTGELFF. The CDR3 bases are TGCAGCGTGGGAGGCAGGACCGGGGAGCTGTTTTTT.

The chain employs TRBV6-1 and TRBJ2-5; TRBD2 aligns across 9 bases. The CDR3 is 15 residues long. V shed 3 bases and J 1 base; nucleotides not matched to a gene: 3. Germline values: CDR1 MNHNS, CDR2 SASEGT. CDR3 sequence (DNA): TGTGCCAGCAGTGACCTAGCGGGGCTCCAAGAGACCCAGTACTTC. It codes for CASSDLAGLQETQYF.

This clonotype was recorded once. At one end, the junction sequence differs from germline, possibly due to a read error. This chain connects TRBV10-3 to TRBJ2-3, with unresolved D. The CDR3 is 16 amino acids. CDR1 is ENHRY, CDR2 SYGVKD, per germline. The CDR3 reads CAIGESGSLKPDTQYF. CDR3 nucleotide sequence: TGTGCCATCGGTGAGTCGGGTTCGTTGAAGCCTGATACGCAGTATTTT.

In its sample, this clonotype was seen a few times. This sequence joins TRBV7-2 and TRBJ2-1; no reliable D call. The V and J ends lost 3 bases and 7 bases respectively, with 13 bases between them. The CDR3 is 14 residues long. Germline V gene data show CDR1 as SGHTA and CDR2 as FQGNSA. The CDR3 region has the DNA TGTGCCAGCAGCTTGTACACCCCGAGAAATGAGCAGTTCTTC. Amino acids: CASSLYTPRNEQFF.

This clonotype was counted between two and nine times. The V call is TRBV29-1, the J call TRBJ1-1; the match to TRBD1 covers 9 bases. Trimming at V came to 7 bases and at J to 3 bases, leaving 3 bases not matched to a gene. Germline V gene sequence: CDR1 SQVTM, CDR2 ANQGSEA. This CDR3 region has 12 residues. CDR3 loop: CSGRTGDTEAFF. The CDR3 coding sequence is TGCAGCGGCCGGACAGGGGACACTGAAGCTTTCTTT. Full variable domain (missing parts from reference TRBV29-1 and TRBJ1-1): SAVISQKPSRDICQRGTSLTIQCQVDSQVTMMFWYRQQPGQSLTLIATANQGSEATYESGFVIDKFPISRPNLTFSTLTVSNMSPEDSSIYLCSGRTGDTEAFFGQGTRLTVV.

This clonotype was seen a few times. The J gene is TRBJ1-4, the V gene TRBV20-1; a weak D match, TRBD1 (5 bases). Germline lookup yields CDR1 DFQATT and CDR2 SNEGSKA (reference sequence). Trimming removed 6 bases at V and 8 bases at J, with 19 bases between. This CDR3 is built from 14 residues. CDR3 DNA: TGCAGTGCCCCCACAGGCACCCGCTTAGAAAAACTGTTTTTT. It codes for CSAPTGTRLEKLFF.

This clonotype has a handful of counts. The J gene is TRBJ2-6, the V gene TRBV5-6; 8 bases line up with TRBD1. This CDR3 region has 17 residues. V shed 4 bases, J shed 4 bases, and the junction held 10 bases outside the gene matches. The V gene's germline CDR1 is SGHDT and CDR2 YYEEEE. The CDR3 DNA sequence: TGTGCCAGCAGCCCCAACACAGGGGGTTCCGGGGCCAACGTCCTGACTTTC. Translating it yields CASSPNTGGSGANVLTF. The full variable domain, with the rest looked up from reference TRBV5-6 and TRBJ2-6, is DAGVTQSPTHLIKTRGQQVTLRCSPKSGHDTVSWYQQALGQGPQFIFQYYEEEERQRGNFPDRFSGHQFPNYSSELNVNALLLGDSALYLCASSPNTGGSGANVLTFGAGSRLTVL.

The rearrangement joins TRBV12-3 or TRBV12-4 to TRBJ2-7, with a possible D match to TRBD1 (5 bases). The length of the CDR3 is 15 residues. Trimming shortened V by 3 bases and J by 2 bases, and 14 bases separated the two germline ends. CDR3: CASSLERGDTYEQYF. CDR3 in DNA: TGTGCCAGCAGTTTGGAAAGGGGCGATACCTACGAGCAGTACTTC.

This clonotype was observed a handful of times. CDR3 nucleotide sequence: TGCGCCAGCACCGACCGGGGACTAGTATCGGGGGCCAACGTCCTGACTTTC. This sequence encodes CASTDRGLVSGANVLTF. The chain carries TRBV5-1 and TRBJ2-6, with TRBD2 matching 8 bases. V gave up 6 bases and J gave up 4 bases; unmatched junction bases: 12. CDR3 length: 17 amino acids. Germline CDR1 SGHRS, CDR2 YFSETQ.

Only a few counts were recorded for this clonotype. J is TRBJ2-5 and V is TRBV5-1; the match to TRBD2 covers 7 bases. V shed 1 base, J shed 4 bases, and the junction held 10 bases outside the gene matches. Germline CDR1 SGHRS, CDR2 YFSETQ. This CDR3 has 16 amino acids. CDR3: CASSLSSSGEGETQYF. CDR3 in DNA: TGCGCCAGCAGCTTGTCGTCTAGCGGAGAGGGAGAGACCCAGTACTTC. The whole variable domain, remainder taken from reference TRBV5-1 and TRBJ2-5, is KAGVTQTPRYLIKTRGQQVTLSCSPISGHRSVSWYQQTPGQGLQFLFEYFSETQRNKGNFPGRFSGRQFSNSRSEMNVSTLELGDSALYLCASSLSSSGEGETQYFGPGTRLLVL.

This sequence joins TRBV2 and TRBJ2-7, with 8 bases that match TRBD1. The CDR3 totals 15 residues. Trimming removed 7 bases from V and 1 base from J; junction bases left unmatched: 9. The germline gives CDR1 SNHLY, CDR2 FYNNEI. The CDR3 nucleotides read TGTGCCAGCAACGAGGGACAGGTATCTTCCTACGAGCAGTACTTC. Translation: CASNEGQVSSYEQYF.

This clonotype has a handful of counts. The V call is TRBV27, the J call TRBJ2-5; 7 positions match TRBD1. The DNA end favors TRBJ2-7, so the J call may be wrong. Germline assignment: CDR1 MNHEY and CDR2 SMNVEV (reference sequence). The CDR3 sequence is 14 residues long. CDR3 in DNA: TGTGCCAGCAGTTCACACCCGACAGGGATCGAGCAGTACTTC. This encodes CASSSHPTGIEQYF.

The chain is built from TRBV29-1 and TRBJ2-1; D unresolved. The CDR3 runs to 15 residues. Trimming took off 6 bases at V and 4 bases at J, with 19 bases between the two ends. The V gene's germline CDR1 is SQVTM and CDR2 ANQGSEA. The CDR3, as DNA: TGCAGCGTCGAAAGGGTGGTGAGTCTATACAATGAGCAGTTCTTC. Protein sequence: CSVERVVSLYNEQFF.

V and J are TRBV2 and TRBJ2-1, with a tentative D call TRBD2 (5 bases). CDR3 length: 13 residues. The V end was cut by 7 bases, the J end by 6 bases, with 13 bases between. Germline V CDR1 and CDR2: SNHLY, FYNNEI. The DNA for the CDR3 is TGTGCCAGCACAGCGGTATTGCCCAATGAGCAGTTCTTC. The encoded protein is CASTAVLPNEQFF.

The rearrangement joins TRBV6-2 or TRBV6-3 to TRBJ2-7, with 11 bases aligning to TRBD2. Trimming at V came to 6 bases and at J to 2 bases, leaving 9 bases not matched to a gene. Germline V lookup: CDR1 MNHEY, CDR2 SVGEGT. CDR3 length: 16 residues. Written as DNA, the CDR3 is TGTGCCAGCAGAGCGGCCGGGACTAGCGGTACCTACGAGCAGTACTTC. Protein sequence: CASRAAGTSGTYEQYF.

The chain has TRBV25-1 and TRBJ2-1; no definite D call. The germline V and J ends were trimmed by 3 bases and 8 bases, with 17 bases remaining between them. Germline V gene data show CDR1 as MGHDK and CDR2 as SYGVNS. CDR3 length: 15 residues. Here the CDR3 DNA reads TGTGCCAGCAGTGAGGTTAATGAAGGCAACGATGAGCAGTTCTTC. Its translation is CASSEVNEGNDEQFF.

The gene calls are TRBV13 and TRBJ2-7; the D call may be TRBD1 or TRBD2 (5 bases each). The CDR3 is made up of 14 amino acids. Deletions cut 2 bases from V and 3 bases from J, with 11 bases between. The germline gives CDR1 PRHDT, CDR2 FYEKMQ (reference sequence). The CDR3 is CASSLRGEVYEQYF. For the CDR3, the DNA is TGTGCCAGCAGCTTAAGGGGAGAGGTCTACGAGCAGTACTTC.

This clonotype was detected ten times or more. The rearrangement joins TRBV10-3 to TRBJ2-7; D possibly corresponds to TRBD2 (6 bases). The CDR3 is made up of 15 amino acids. Germline CDR1 reads ENHRY; CDR2 reads SYGVKD. Deletions cut 3 bases from V and 3 bases from J, with 15 bases between. The CDR3 bases are TGTGCCATCAGTGACCCATCAGCAGCGGGCTACGAGCAGTACTTC. It encodes CAISDPSAAGYEQYF.

V is TRBV6-5 and J is TRBJ2-5, with 7 positions matching TRBD1. The last part of the DNA fits TRBJ2-1 better; the J call may be wrong. CDR3 size: 15 residues. Looked up from germline, CDR1 is MNHEY and CDR2 is SVGAGI. CDR3 in amino acids: CASSYEGAGRGEQFF. The CDR3 DNA is TGTGCCAGCAGTTATGAGGGGGCCGGTCGGGGAGAGCAGTTCTTC.

This sequence joins TRBV7-2 and TRBJ2-3, with D hard to call. The CDR3 has 11 amino acids. Germline V lookup: CDR1 SGHTA, CDR2 FQGNSA. Trimming took off 4 bases at V and 10 bases at J, with 9 bases between the two ends. CDR3 in amino acids: CASSSDKAQYF. The DNA for the CDR3 is TGTGCCAGCAGCTCCGACAAAGCGCAGTATTTT. Full variable domain (remainder filled in from reference TRBV7-2 and TRBJ2-3): GAGVSQSPSNKVTEKGKDVELRCDPISGHTALYWYRQSLGQGLEFLIYFQGNSAPDKSGLPSDRFSAERTGGSVSTLTIQRTQQEDSAVYLCASSSDKAQYFGPGTRLTVL.

The rearrangement links TRBV12-3 or TRBV12-4 to TRBJ2-7; 7 bases are a match to TRBD1. This CDR3 is 16 amino acids long. V gave up 6 bases and J gave up 2 bases; unmatched junction bases: 13. CDR3 in amino acids: CASSGPGQATTYEQYF. CDR3 nucleotides: TGTGCCAGCAGCGGTCCCGGACAGGCTACAACCTACGAGCAGTACTTC.